This T cell receptor (beta chain) was documented in a study of CXCR3-negative and CXCR3-positive naive CD8 T cells. Whole-study findings and limits: Naive CXCR3-positive and CXCR3-negative cells shared TRBV-TRBJ usage; memory cells diverged. Naive cells positive for CXCR3 carried more hydrophobic TRB CDR3s than CXCR3-negative ones.

The CDR3 has 14 amino acids. In germline, CDR1 is LGHNA, CDR2 YSLEER. UMI-labeled 5' RACE TRB cDNA libraries were prepared from the cells. TCRdb reprocessed the 5' RACE reads and reports one entry per CDR3 protein, with no DNA. The sample table sets out 65,000 to 90,000 distinct CDR3 sequences. As for this clonotype: Its antigen is not known.

The sequence was obtained from a human donor in good health. Some clones in this sample may be carry-over from other donors' samples. Input material: naive CXCR3+ CD8+ T cells from blood. As for subset: CD45RO-CCR7+CD27+CD95- naive CD8+ T cells expressing CXCR3 (TNR3+). This sequence joins TRBV4-3 and TRBJ2-7; as DNA is missing, the TRBD1 call by TCRdb cannot be tested. CDR3 in amino acids: CASSQDRGFYEQYF.